One T cell receptor (beta chain) is described in this entry. Antigen: not known. These data belong to a study of CXCR3-negative and CXCR3-positive naive CD8 T cells. General study points: Unlike memory cells, which differed, naive CXCR3-negative and CXCR3-positive cells had similar TRBV-TRBJ usage. TRB CDR3 properties indicated TCR strength, while surface CD5 was similar across naive subsets.

With UMI labels, 5' RACE was used to prepare the TRB cDNA libraries. Reprocessing the 5' RACE reads, TCRdb reports a single entry for every CDR3 protein and omits DNA. This sample's clone table lists 37,000 or so distinct CDR3 sequences. The CDR3 sequence is 15 residues long. Germline CDR1 reads SGHTA; CDR2 reads FQGNSA. This receptor was identified in a human donor in good health. Some clones in this sample may be carry-over from other donors' samples. The chain employs TRBV7-2 and TRBJ2-7. Sequencing was done on a sample of memory CD8+ T cells from blood. CDR3: CASSIWTSSSYEQYF.